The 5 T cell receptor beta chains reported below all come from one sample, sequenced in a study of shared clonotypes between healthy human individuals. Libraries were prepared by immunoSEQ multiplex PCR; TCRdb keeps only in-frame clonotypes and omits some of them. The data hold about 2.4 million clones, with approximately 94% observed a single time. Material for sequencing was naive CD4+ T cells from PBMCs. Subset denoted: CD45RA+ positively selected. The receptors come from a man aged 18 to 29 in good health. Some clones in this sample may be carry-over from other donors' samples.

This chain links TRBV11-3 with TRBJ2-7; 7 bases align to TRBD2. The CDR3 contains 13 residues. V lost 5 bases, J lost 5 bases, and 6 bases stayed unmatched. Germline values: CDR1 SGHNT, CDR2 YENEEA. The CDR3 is CASSAGLLHEQYF. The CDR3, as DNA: TGTGCCAGCAGCGCGGGACTACTCCACGAGCAGTACTTC.

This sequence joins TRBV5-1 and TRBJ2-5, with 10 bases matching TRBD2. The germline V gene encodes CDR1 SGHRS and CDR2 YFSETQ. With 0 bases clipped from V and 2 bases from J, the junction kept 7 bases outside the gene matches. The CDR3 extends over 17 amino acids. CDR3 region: CASSLEVSGGIQETQYF. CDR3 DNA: TGCGCCAGCAGCTTGGAGGTTAGCGGGGGGATACAAGAGACCCAGTACTTC.

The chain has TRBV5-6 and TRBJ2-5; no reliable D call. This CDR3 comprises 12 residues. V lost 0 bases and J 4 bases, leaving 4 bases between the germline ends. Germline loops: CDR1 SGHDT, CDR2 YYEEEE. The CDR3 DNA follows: TGTGCCAGCAGCTTGGACAGAGAGACCCAGTACTTC. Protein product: CASSLDRETQYF.

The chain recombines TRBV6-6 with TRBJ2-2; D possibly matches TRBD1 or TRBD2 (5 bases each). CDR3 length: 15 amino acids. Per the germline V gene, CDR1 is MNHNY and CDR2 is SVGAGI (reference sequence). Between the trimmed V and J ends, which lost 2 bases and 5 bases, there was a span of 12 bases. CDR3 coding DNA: TGTGCCAGCAGTTACGGGGACGGGCGGACCGGGGAGCTGTTTTTT. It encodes CASSYGDGRTGELFF.

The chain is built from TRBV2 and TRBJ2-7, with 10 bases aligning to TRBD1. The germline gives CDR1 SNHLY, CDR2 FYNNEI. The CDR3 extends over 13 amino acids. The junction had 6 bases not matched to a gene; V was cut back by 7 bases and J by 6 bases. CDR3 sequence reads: CASTGQGEGEQYF. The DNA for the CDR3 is TGTGCCAGCACTGGACAGGGGGAGGGCGAGCAGTACTTC.